This T cell receptor beta chain was obtained from a study of blood T cell repertoires in COVID-19. Study-level background: Acute and convalescent COVID-19 specimens originated in the United States, Italy and Spain. PBMCs, B-cell-depleted T cells, or T cells were the source of the cDNA or gDNA that made up the material.

V lost 6 bases to trimming and J lost 9 bases; unmatched junction nucleotides: 11. Germline V lookup: CDR1 MDHEN, CDR2 SYDVKM. The CDR3 totals 15 residues. How the authors handled the data: Amplifying reference gene primers gave estimates of nucleated cell counts. Using immunoSEQ multiplex PCR, the repertoire was profiled, and TCRdb retains in-frame clones only, with some absent. The V and J calls and the clone size are those of that table, but D and trimming were determined from the DNA. The sample holds more than 300,000 clones, roughly 91% seen once. Patients of the Seattle cohort, enrolled during active infection, were followed longitudinally.

The receptor was isolated from a woman aged 30 to 39 with COVID-19, enrolled during active disease. The sample comprised peripheral blood. The chain has TRBV28 and TRBJ1-6; 7 bases are shared with TRBD1. Here the CDR3 reads CASRENRGRGSPLHF. The CDR3 region has the DNA TGTGCCAGCAGAGAGAACAGGGGACGGGGTTCACCCCTCCACTTT.